The table lists the clone carrying this T cell receptor (beta chain) with a few counts. A junction end diverges from the germline sequence, so it may reflect a read error. This entry is derived from a study of Graves' ophthalmopathy and Graves' hyperthyroidism. Amplification of the TCR beta CDR3 regions used RNA transcripts (as template). RT-PCR was first run with HTBI primers, then multiplex PCR in a second round. TCRdb used MiXCR to reprocess the multiplex PCR reads, holding one entry per CDR3 protein. This sample has approximately 700,000 distinct CDR3 sequences, with roughly 41% found just once. PBMCs were obtained from roughly 10 ml of fresh peripheral blood. The CDR3 has 13 amino acids. Germline V gene data show CDR1 as SQVTM and CDR2 as ANQGSEA.

This sequence joins TRBV29-1 and TRBJ2-3, with a tentative D call TRBD1 (5 bases). The sequencing sample was made of peripheral blood. This receptor was obtained from an adult man with Graves' ophthalmopathy. The CDR3 is CSVGGQGTDTQYF. The CDR3 DNA follows: TGCAGCGTTGGTGGTCAGGGCACGGATACGCAGTATTTT.